This TCR beta chain appears in the sequencing data of a study of response to subunit inactivated influenza vaccine. Overall study findings and caveats: Each seasonal influenza vaccination recruits few new T cells, the authors suggested.

The CDR3 covers 16 residues. The germline V gene has CDR1 SGHTA and CDR2 FQGNSA. Trimming removed 1 base from V and 8 bases from J, with 17 bases in between. TCRdb analysed the RT-PCR reads with MiXCR anew, one entry per CDR3 protein. The data show 560,000 or so distinct CDR3 sequences, approximately 7.6% seen once. Note on this clonotype: Its antigen is unidentified.

The V and J genes are TRBV7-2 and TRBJ1-4, with D possibly TRBD1 on 6 matching bases. Sequencing used PBMCs from blood, obtained roughly 24 months after vaccination. The receptor was isolated from a man between 50 and 69 years old who received an inactivated influenza vaccine. CDR3 in amino acids: CASSLGLGAPREKLFF. The CDR3 nucleotides read TGTGCCAGCAGCTTAGGGCTGGGGGCGCCCCGGGAAAAACTGTTTTTT.